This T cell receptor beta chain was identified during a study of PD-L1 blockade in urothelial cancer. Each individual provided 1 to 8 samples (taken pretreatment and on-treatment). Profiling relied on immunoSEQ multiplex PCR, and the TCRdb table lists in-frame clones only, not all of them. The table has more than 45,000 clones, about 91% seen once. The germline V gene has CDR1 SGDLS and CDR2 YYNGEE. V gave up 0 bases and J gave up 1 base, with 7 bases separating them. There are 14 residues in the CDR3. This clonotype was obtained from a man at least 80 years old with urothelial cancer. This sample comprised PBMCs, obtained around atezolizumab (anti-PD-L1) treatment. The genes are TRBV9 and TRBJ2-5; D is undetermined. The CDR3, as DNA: TGTGCCAGCAGCGTAGGAGATACCCAAGAGACCCAGTACTTC. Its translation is CASSVGDTQETQYF.